Following are 5 T cell receptor beta chains from one sample sequenced in a study of regulatory T cells. Amplification used 52 TRBV primers and 13 TRBJ primers. Method: immunoSEQ multiplex PCR; TCRdb's copy keeps in-frame clones and lacks some. The data contain approximately 2,000 clones, about 70% of them singletons. What was sequenced was CD8+ T cells sorted from blood. The receptors stem from a person between 30 and 45 years old with CD3G deficiency.

This chain uses TRBV18 with TRBJ2-7, with D tentatively TRBD1 (6 bases). This CDR3 is built from 16 residues. Trimming stripped 5 bases from V and 3 bases from J, with 20 bases between. Germline V CDR1 and CDR2: KGHSH, LQKENI. CDR3 region: CASSGQPPTVGYEQYF. The CDR3 DNA reads TGTGCCAGCTCAGGACAGCCCCCGACCGTTGGCTACGAGCAGTACTTC.

This clone rates as large (0.1 to 1%). This sequence joins TRBV6-1 and TRBJ1-4; 7 bases fit TRBD1. The ends lost 1 base at V and 13 bases at J; junction bases unmatched: 6. Germline V gene lookup returns CDR1 MNHNS and CDR2 SASEGT. The CDR3 extends over 13 amino acids. The chain's CDR3 is CASSEVWDRVLFF. The CDR3 DNA sequence: TGTGCCAGCAGTGAAGTCTGGGACAGAGTACTGTTTTTT.

This clone has just one count. At one of its ends the junction is not consistent with the germline gene, which may arise from a read error. J is TRBJ2-7 and V is TRBV19, with 8 bases that match TRBD1. The CDR3 is made up of 15 amino acids. The germline gives CDR1 LNHDA, CDR2 SQIVND (reference sequence). CDR3 sequence: CASSLDSGQGYEQYF. DNA for the CDR3: TGTGCCAGTAGTTTAGATTCTGGACAGGGATACGAGCAGTACTTC.

The CDR3 region has the DNA TGTGCCAGCAGCCGAGAGGAGACTGGACACGAGCAGTACTTC. This encodes CASSREETGHEQYF. The rearrangement joins TRBV7-9 to TRBJ2-7; D call uncertain. Trimming took 5 bases from V and 5 from J, leaving 16 bases between them. The length of the CDR3 is 14 residues. Looked up from germline, CDR1 is SEHNR and CDR2 is FQNEAQ (reference sequence).

The chain combines TRBV7-9 with TRBJ2-3; D remains ambiguous. V lost 4 bases to trimming and J lost 3 bases, with 2 bases between them. The CDR3 is made up of 11 amino acids. Germline assignment: CDR1 SEHNR and CDR2 FQNEAQ (reference sequence). The CDR3 nucleotides read TGTGCCAGCAGCTCGACAGATACGCAGTATTTT. It translates to CASSSTDTQYF.